This passage covers 15 T cell receptor beta chains from one sample sequenced in a study of blood T cells in healthy people across ages. The use of a sample-barcoded 5' primer and a J-beta primer mix characterized a second PCR of about 6 to 12 cycles. TCRdb re-called the 5' RACE reads through MiXCR, storing one row per CDR3 protein. Counted here are hundreds of thousands of distinct CDR3 sequences, roughly 34% occurring once; the ten biggest clones make up 10% to 15%. Material: blood. Receptor source: a man aged 18 to 35 in good health.

This clonotype was counted between two and nine times. This rearrangement joins TRBV7-9 to TRBJ2-7; D is tentatively TRBD1 or TRBD2 (5 bases each). The germline CDR1 and CDR2 sequences are SEHNR and FQNEAQ (reference sequence). The CDR3 extends over 14 amino acids. V was pared by 2 bases and J by 5 bases, with 13 bases between. Here the CDR3 reads CASSLPGTSHEQYF. CDR3 bases: TGTGCCAGCAGCTTACCGGGGACCAGCCACGAGCAGTACTTC.

The rearrangement uses TRBV10-3 and TRBJ2-1; TRBD2 agrees at 9 bases. Losses at the gene ends were 8 bases for V and 0 bases for J; bases not matched to a gene: 11. The CDR3 runs to 17 residues. Germline CDR1 ENHRY, CDR2 SYGVKD. The CDR3 reads CAILDRSGGSSYNEQFF. For the CDR3, the DNA is TGTGCCATCCTGGACCGTAGCGGGGGTAGCTCCTACAATGAGCAGTTCTTC.

The chain couples TRBV5-1 to TRBJ1-1; TRBD1 matches at 7 bases. V lost 1 base, J lost 7 bases, and 7 bases stayed unmatched. Germline lookup yields CDR1 SGHRS and CDR2 YFSETQ. The CDR3 loop spans 14 amino acids. The CDR3 spells CASSLRQGRDEAFF. In nucleotides, the CDR3 is TGCGCCAGCAGCTTGCGACAGGGCCGGGATGAAGCTTTCTTT.

The V call is TRBV7-2, the J call TRBJ1-2; 8 bases fit TRBD1. The germline gives CDR1 SGHTA, CDR2 FQGNSA. CDR3 length equals 14 residues. The junction had 8 bases not matched to a gene; V was cut back by 3 bases and J by 8 bases. This CDR3 reads CASSFASGQVGYTF. CDR3 in DNA: TGTGCCAGCAGCTTCGCCTCGGGACAGGTGGGCTACACCTTC.

The chain combines TRBV12-3 or TRBV12-4 with TRBJ2-5; a possible D gene is TRBD2 (6 bases). V lost 0 bases to trimming and J lost 11 bases, with 16 bases between them. The CDR3 is 14 amino acids. Written as DNA, the CDR3 is TGTGCCAGCAGTTTAGCTCCCCCTTTAGCGGAGCAGTACTTC. Its protein is CASSLAPPLAEQYF.

V gene TRBV27 combines with J gene TRBJ2-7, with 11 bases aligning to TRBD1. The germline V gene encodes CDR1 MNHEY and CDR2 SMNVEV (reference sequence). This CDR3 spans 18 amino acids. The V segment lost 6 bases and the J segment 1 base; nucleotides outside the gene matches: 14. The CDR3 bases are TGTGCCAGCAGCAAAAGAACGCCGGGACAGGGGGGATCCTACGAGCAGTACTTC. This gives the protein CASSKRTPGQGGSYEQYF.

J is TRBJ1-5 and V is TRBV7-3; D may be TRBD1 (6 bases). Germline loops: CDR1 SGHTA, CDR2 FQGTGA. The CDR3 is 17 residues long. The V and J ends lost 1 base and 0 bases respectively, with 13 bases between them. The CDR3 DNA reads as TGTGCCAGCAGCTTAAGCTTCGGACAGTATAGCAATCAGCCCCAGCATTTT. Translated: CASSLSFGQYSNQPQHF.

This clonotype was detected a few times. This chain uses TRBV6-6 with TRBJ2-1; TRBD1 agrees at 9 bases. The better agreement between TRBJ2-7 and the DNA end casts doubt on the J call. The CDR3 length is 17 residues. Germline V gene lookup returns CDR1 MNHNY and CDR2 SVGAGI (reference sequence). The CDR3, as DNA: TGTGCCAGCAGTTATGGGATGACAGGGGGGGCCTACAATGAGCAGTACTTC. This sequence encodes CASSYGMTGGAYNEQYF.

In this sample, this clonotype turned up many times. The V call is TRBV5-1, the J call TRBJ1-2; no definite D call. Deletions cut 4 bases from V and 7 bases from J, with 17 bases between. Germline V lookup: CDR1 SGHRS, CDR2 YFSETQ. CDR3 length equals 14 residues. The CDR3 loop reads CASSHRDLGTGYTF. As DNA, the CDR3 is TGCGCCAGCAGCCACCGGGATCTGGGTACTGGCTACACCTTC.

The V call is TRBV2, the J call TRBJ1-1; TRBD1 matches at 10 bases. CDR1 is SNHLY, CDR2 FYNNEI, per germline. This CDR3 spans 13 amino acids. V trimming: 6 bases; J trimming: 7 bases; junction bases outside the gene matches: 5. The CDR3 DNA follows: TGTGCCAGCAGGACAGGGGGCGCGGGTGAAGCTTTCTTT. Its translation: CASRTGGAGEAFF. Drawing the rest from reference TRBV2 and TRBJ1-1, the complete variable domain is EPEVTQTPSHQVTQMGQEVILRCVPISNHLYFYWYRQILGQKVEFLVSFYNNEISEKSEIFDDQFSVERPDGSNFTLKIRSTKLEDSAMYFCASRTGGAGEAFFGQGTRLTVV.

This chain joins TRBV5-1 and TRBJ1-2, with a tentative D call TRBD1 (5 bases). The CDR3 is 15 amino acids. Germline lookup yields CDR1 SGHRS and CDR2 YFSETQ. The V and J ends lost 4 bases and 5 bases respectively, with 18 bases between them. This CDR3 is CASSRQPILGYGYTF. The CDR3 region has the DNA TGCGCCAGCAGCCGACAGCCTATCTTGGGTTATGGCTACACCTTC.

V is TRBV20-1 and J is TRBJ2-3, with 7 bases fitting TRBD1. Germline-derived CDR1 and CDR2 are DFQATT and SNEGSKA (reference sequence). The V segment lost 6 bases and the J segment 4 bases; nucleotides outside the gene matches: 7. The CDR3 length is 13 residues. This chain's CDR3 is CSALDRAPDTQYF. The CDR3 bases are TGCAGTGCGCTAGACAGGGCCCCAGATACGCAGTATTTT.

Turning to this clonotype: Given a much more abundant clone one base away, this may be a read error. The chain couples TRBV12-3 or TRBV12-4 to TRBJ2-5; D possibly corresponds to TRBD1 (7 bases). The CDR3 length is 15 residues. The germline V and J ends were trimmed by 4 bases and 5 bases, with 17 bases remaining between them. As DNA, the CDR3 is TGTGCCAGCAGTTCGTCAGGGGGGCGTCATGAGACCCAGTACTTC. Amino acid sequence: CASSSSGGRHETQYF.

This clonotype was found a few times. The chain is built from TRBV6-5 and TRBJ2-2; tentatively, D is TRBD1 (6 bases). Germline V lookup: CDR1 MNHEY, CDR2 SVGAGI. Trimming removed 5 bases at V and 2 bases at J, with 12 bases between. CDR3 length: 15 amino acids. CDR3 sequence reads: CASSLEQGNTGELFF. In nucleotides, the CDR3 is TGTGCCAGCAGTCTTGAACAGGGCAACACCGGGGAGCTGTTTTTT.

The V gene is TRBV5-1, the J gene TRBJ1-1; D may be TRBD1 (6 bases). V lost 4 bases, J lost 4 bases, and 20 bases lay in between. Germline CDR1 is SGHRS and CDR2 is YFSETQ. This CDR3 has 16 amino acids. As DNA, the CDR3 is TGCGCCAGCAGCCCGCAACCGAGACAGGAGGGCACTGAAGCTTTCTTT. Translating it yields CASSPQPRQEGTEAFF.